This TCR beta chain was retrieved from a study of OX40 agonist ivuxolimab in advanced cancers. Study information: Ivuxolimab is a fully human IgG2 antibody that activates OX40 (CD134). Patients with hepatocellular carcinoma, melanoma, renal cell or head and neck cancer made up the dose-escalation patients. Three patients, one with hepatocellular carcinoma and two with cutaneous melanoma, responded partially.

Notes on the study in general: Normalized expansion of T-cell clones was also low for some nonresponders.

As for this clone: Its target is not known. The sample holds other DNA sequences that translate to the same CDR3.

Libraries were prepared by immunoSEQ multiplex PCR; TCRdb keeps only in-frame clonotypes and omits some of them. Altogether around 35,000 clones are present, around 86% being singletons, with the ten largest covering 1.2% to 1.5%. With 2 bases removed from V and 1 base from J, the gap between germline ends came to 5 bases. Germline CDR1 reads ENHRY; CDR2 reads SYGVKD. The CDR3 consists of 13 residues. This chain uses TRBV10-3 with TRBJ2-5, with D tentatively TRBD2 (5 bases). The sequencing here drew on CD4+ or CD8+ T cells sorted from blood, taken in a trial of the OX40 agonist ivuxolimab. This TCR was sampled from an adult with an advanced solid tumor such as melanoma, head and neck, liver or kidney cancer. The CDR3 region has the DNA TGTGCCATCAGTGAGGGACTCCAAGAGACCCAGTACTTC. Amino acids: CAISEGLQETQYF.